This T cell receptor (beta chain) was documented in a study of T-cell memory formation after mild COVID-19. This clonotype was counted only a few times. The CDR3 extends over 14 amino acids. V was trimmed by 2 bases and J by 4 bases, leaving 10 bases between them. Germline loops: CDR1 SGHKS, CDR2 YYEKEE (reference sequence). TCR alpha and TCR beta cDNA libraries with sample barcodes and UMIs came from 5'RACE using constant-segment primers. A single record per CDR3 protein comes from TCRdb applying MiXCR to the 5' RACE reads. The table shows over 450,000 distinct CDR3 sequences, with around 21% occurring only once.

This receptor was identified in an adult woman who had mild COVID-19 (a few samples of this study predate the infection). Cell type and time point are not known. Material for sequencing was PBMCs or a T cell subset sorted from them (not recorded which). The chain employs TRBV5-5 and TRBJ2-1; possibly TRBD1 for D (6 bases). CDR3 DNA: TGTGCCAGCAGCTTCAGGACAGCTTACAATGAGCAGTTCTTC. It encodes CASSFRTAYNEQFF.